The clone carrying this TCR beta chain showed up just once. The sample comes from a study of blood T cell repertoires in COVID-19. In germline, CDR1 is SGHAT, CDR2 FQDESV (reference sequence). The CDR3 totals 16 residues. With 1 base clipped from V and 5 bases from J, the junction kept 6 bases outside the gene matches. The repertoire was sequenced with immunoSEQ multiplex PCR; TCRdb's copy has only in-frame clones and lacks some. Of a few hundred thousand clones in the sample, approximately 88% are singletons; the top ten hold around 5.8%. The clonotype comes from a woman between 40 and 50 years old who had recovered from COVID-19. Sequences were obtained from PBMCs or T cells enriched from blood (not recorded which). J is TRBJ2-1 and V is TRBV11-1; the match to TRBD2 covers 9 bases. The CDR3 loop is CASSLGPSGNDNEQFF. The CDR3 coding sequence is TGTGCCAGCAGCTTAGGCCCTAGCGGGAACGACAATGAGCAGTTCTTC.